This T cell receptor beta chain was recorded in a study of CD8+CD57+ T cells in acquired aplastic anemia. Across the whole study: Average DNA yield from sorted CD4+ and CD8+ cells was roughly 3 ug. Broader study findings: Patients and controls shared under 30 CD8+ CDR3 sequences, highly expressed in patients.

CDR3 length: 17 amino acids. In germline, CDR1 is KGHDR, CDR2 SFDVKD. Between the trimmed V and J ends, which lost 9 bases and 0 bases, there was a span of 20 bases. Genomic DNA constituted the template upon which TCR beta VDJ and CDR3 profiling was performed. MiXCR, applied by TCRdb to the reads, yields one record per CDR3 protein. The data hold just over 450,000 distinct CDR3 sequences, with around 33% observed a single time. This clonotype was seen many times. Antigen unknown. Selection for sequencing was limited to patients who had shown CD8+CD57+ cell expansion by flow cytometry. The TCR comes from a human donor with aplastic anemia. J is TRBJ2-4 and V is TRBV24-1, with D maybe TRBD1 (5 bases). The sequencing sample was made of sorted CD4+, CD8+, or CD8+CD57+ T cells (not recorded which) from PBMCs. The CDR3 bases are TGTGCCACCGAGACCCAGCAACAGGAACTAGCCAAAAACATTCAGTACTTC. It codes for CATETQQQELAKNIQYF.